The present entry profiles one T cell receptor (beta chain) with its context. These data belong to a study of T cell changes during pregnancy in multiple sclerosis. Germline CDR1 SGHDT, CDR2 YYEEEE. CDR3 length: 16 residues. V was cut by 1 base and J by 0 bases, with 11 bases left in between. Some clones are missing from TCRdb's copy, which holds only in-frame ones; the method was immunoSEQ multiplex PCR. The sample consists of some 70,000 clones, around nine tenths of them appearing once. The sample was peripheral blood, taken in the second trimester of pregnancy. The receptor was isolated from a female donor in good health, enrolled as a control in a pregnancy study. The J gene is TRBJ2-1, the V gene TRBV5-6; D perhaps matches TRBD1 (6 bases). CDR3 in amino acids: CASSLRGLSSYNEQFF. CDR3 in DNA: TGTGCCAGCAGCTTGAGGGGGTTAAGCTCCTACAATGAGCAGTTCTTC.